This T cell receptor beta chain is drawn from a study of blood T cell repertoires in COVID-19. Study-wide background: The analysed material was cDNA or gDNA that came from T cells, B-cell-depleted T cells, or PBMCs.

V lost 5 bases to trimming and J lost 0 bases; unmatched junction nucleotides: 4. This CDR3 is built from 14 residues. Germline V gene data show CDR1 as SEHNR and CDR2 as FQNEAQ (reference sequence). Authors' methods: Amplifying reference gene primers gave estimates of nucleated cell counts. Sequencing was performed with immunoSEQ multiplex PCR; in TCRdb, only in-frame clones are kept and a portion is missing. The DNA gave D and trimming, while V, J and clone size come from that table. The sample carries 95,000 to 120,000 clones, approximately 81% recorded once. Sequencing was done on a sample of peripheral blood. The sequence came from a man aged 35-49 years with acute or convalescent COVID-19. V and J are TRBV7-9 and TRBJ2-7, with TRBD1 matching 7 bases. The CDR3 DNA reads TGTGCCAGCAGCCGAGGGACAGCCTCCTACGAGCAGTACTTC. It is translated as CASSRGTASYEQYF.